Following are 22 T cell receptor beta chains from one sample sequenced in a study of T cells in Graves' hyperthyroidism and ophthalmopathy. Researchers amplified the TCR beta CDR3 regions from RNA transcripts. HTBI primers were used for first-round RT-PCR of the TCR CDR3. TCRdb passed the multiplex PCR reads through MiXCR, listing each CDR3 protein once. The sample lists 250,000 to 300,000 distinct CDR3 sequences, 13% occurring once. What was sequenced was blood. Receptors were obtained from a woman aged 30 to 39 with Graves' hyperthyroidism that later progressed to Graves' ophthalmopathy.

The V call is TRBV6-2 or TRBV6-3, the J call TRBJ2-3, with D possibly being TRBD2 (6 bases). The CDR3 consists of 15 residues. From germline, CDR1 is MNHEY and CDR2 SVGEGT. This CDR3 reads CASRGGGGETDTQYF. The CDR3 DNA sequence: TGTGCAAGCCGGGGAGGCGGAGGGGAAACAGATACGCAGTATTTT.

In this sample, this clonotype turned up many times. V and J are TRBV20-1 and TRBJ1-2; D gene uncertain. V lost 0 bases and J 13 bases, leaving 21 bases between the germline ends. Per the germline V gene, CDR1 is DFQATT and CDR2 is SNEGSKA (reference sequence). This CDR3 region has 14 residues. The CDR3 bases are TGCAGTGCTAGAGATCTAATTGGGAGCGGGATCTGCACCTTC. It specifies CSARDLIGSGICTF.

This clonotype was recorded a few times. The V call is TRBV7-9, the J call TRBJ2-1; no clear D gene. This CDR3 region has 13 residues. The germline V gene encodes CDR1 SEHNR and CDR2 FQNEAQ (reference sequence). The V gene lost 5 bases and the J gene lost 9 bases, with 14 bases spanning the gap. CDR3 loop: CASSPPRNVEQFF. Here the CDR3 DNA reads TGTGCCAGCAGCCCACCTCGAAACGTTGAGCAGTTCTTC.

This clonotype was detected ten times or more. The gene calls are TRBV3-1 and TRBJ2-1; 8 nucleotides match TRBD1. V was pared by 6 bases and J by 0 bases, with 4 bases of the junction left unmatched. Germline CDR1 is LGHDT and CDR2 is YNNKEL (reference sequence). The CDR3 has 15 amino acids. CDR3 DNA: TGTGCCAGCAGAAAGGACAGGGACTCCTACAATGAGCAGTTCTTC. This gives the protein CASRKDRDSYNEQFF.

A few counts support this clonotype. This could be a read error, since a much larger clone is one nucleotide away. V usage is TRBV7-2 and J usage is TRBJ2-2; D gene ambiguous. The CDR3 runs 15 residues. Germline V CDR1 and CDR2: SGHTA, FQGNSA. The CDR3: CARSLGRMNTGELFF. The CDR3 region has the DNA TGTGCCCGCAGCTTAGGCAGAATGAACACCGGGGAGCTGTTTTTT.

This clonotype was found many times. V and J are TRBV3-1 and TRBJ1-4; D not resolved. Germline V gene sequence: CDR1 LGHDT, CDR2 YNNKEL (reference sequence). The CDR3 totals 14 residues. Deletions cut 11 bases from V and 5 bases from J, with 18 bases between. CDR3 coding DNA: TGTGCCTGTTCCGGCAGCGGAACAAATGAAAAACTGTTTTTT. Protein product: CACSGSGTNEKLFF.

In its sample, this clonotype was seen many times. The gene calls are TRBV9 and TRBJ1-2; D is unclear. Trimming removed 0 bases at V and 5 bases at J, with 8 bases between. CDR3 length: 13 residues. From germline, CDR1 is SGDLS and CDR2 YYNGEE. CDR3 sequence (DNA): TGTGCCAGCAGCGTAGAGCAGGAATATGGCTACACCTTC. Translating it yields CASSVEQEYGYTF.

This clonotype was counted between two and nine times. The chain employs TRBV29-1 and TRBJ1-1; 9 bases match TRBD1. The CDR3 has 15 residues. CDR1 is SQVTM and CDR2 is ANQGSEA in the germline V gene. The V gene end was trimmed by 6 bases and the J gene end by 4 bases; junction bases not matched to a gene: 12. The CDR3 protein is CSVPLGATGGTEAFF. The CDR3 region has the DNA TGCAGCGTCCCACTGGGGGCGACAGGGGGCACTGAAGCTTTCTTT. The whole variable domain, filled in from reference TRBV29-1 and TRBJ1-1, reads SAVISQKPSRDICQRGTSLTIQCQVDSQVTMMFWYRQQPGQSLTLIATANQGSEATYESGFVIDKFPISRPNLTFSTLTVSNMSPEDSSIYLCSVPLGATGGTEAFFGQGTRLTVV.

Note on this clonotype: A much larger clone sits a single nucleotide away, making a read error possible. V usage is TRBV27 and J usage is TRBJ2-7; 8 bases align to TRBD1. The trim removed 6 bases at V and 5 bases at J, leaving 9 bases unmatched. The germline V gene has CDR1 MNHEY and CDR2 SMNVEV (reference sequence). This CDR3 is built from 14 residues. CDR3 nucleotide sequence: TGTGCCAGCAGCCTCCAGGGGGCTATCCACGAGCAGTACTTC. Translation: CASSLQGAIHEQYF.

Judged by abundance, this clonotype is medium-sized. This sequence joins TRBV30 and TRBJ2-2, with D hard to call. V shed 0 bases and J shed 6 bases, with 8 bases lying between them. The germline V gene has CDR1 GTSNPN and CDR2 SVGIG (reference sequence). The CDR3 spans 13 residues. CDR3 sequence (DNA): TGTGCCTGGAGTGTACCAGGCGCCGGGGAGCTGTTTTTT. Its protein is CAWSVPGAGELFF. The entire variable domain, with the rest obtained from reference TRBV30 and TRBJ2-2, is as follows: SQTIHQWPATLVQPVGSPLSLECTVEGTSNPNLYWYRQAAGRGLQLLFYSVGIGQISSEVPQNLSASRPQDRQFILSSKKLLLSDSGFYLCAWSVPGAGELFFGEGSRLTVL.

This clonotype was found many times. DNA of the CDR3: TGTGCCAGCAGTTTGAACCGCGAGCAGTACTTC. Its protein product is CASSLNREQYF. This chain links TRBV12-3 or TRBV12-4 with TRBJ2-7; D gene ambiguous. CDR3 length: 11 amino acids. V lost 3 bases and J lost 6, with 6 bases in between.

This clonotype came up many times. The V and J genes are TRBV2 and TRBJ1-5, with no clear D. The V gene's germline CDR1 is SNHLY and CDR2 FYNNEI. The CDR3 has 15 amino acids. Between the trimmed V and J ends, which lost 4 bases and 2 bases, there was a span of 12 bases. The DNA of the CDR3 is TGTGCCAGCAGTGGGACGACGTTGGGCAATCAGCCCCAGCATTTT. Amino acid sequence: CASSGTTLGNQPQHF.

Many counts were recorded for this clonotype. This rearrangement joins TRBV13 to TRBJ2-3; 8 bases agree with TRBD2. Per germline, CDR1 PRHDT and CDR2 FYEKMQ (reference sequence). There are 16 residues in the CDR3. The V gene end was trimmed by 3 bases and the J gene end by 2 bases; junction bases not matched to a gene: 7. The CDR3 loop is CASSFRAGVLTDTQYF. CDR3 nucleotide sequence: TGTGCCAGCAGCTTTCGAGCGGGAGTACTCACAGATACGCAGTATTTT.

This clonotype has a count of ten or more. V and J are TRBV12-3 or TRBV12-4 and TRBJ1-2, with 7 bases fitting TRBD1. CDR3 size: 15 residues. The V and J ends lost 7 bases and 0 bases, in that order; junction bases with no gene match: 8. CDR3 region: CASTLGDRANYGYTF. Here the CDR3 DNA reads TGTGCCAGCACGCTCGGGGACAGAGCTAACTATGGCTACACCTTC.

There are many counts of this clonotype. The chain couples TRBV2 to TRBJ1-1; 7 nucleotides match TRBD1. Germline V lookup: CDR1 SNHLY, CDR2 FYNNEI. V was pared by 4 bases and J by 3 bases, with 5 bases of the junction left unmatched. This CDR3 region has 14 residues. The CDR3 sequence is CASSATGRHTEAFF. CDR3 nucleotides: TGTGCCAGCAGTGCGACAGGGAGGCACACTGAAGCTTTCTTT.

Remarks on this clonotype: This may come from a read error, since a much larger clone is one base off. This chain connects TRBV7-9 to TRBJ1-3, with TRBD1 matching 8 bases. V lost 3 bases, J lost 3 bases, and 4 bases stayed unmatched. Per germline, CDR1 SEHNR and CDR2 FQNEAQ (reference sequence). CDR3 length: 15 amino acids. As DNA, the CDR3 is TGTGCCAGCAGCTTGCAGGGGGCGTGTGGAAACACCATATATTTT. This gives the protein CASSLQGACGNTIYF.

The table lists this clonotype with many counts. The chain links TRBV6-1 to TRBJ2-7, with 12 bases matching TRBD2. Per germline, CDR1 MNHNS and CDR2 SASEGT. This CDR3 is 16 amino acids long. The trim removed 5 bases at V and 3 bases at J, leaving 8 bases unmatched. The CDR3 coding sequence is TGTGCCAGCAGTCCAAGACTAGCGGGAGACTACTACGAGCAGTACTTC. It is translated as CASSPRLAGDYYEQYF.

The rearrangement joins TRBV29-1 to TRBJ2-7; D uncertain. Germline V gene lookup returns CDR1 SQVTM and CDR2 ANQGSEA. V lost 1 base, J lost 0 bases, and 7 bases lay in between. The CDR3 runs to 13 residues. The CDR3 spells CSVEAASSYEQYF. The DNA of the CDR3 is TGCAGCGTTGAAGCTGCAAGCTCCTACGAGCAGTACTTC.

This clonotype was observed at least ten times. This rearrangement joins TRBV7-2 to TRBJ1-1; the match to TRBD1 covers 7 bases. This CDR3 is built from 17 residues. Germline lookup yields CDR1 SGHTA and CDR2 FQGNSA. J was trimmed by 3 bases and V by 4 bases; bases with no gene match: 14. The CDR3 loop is CASSSGTAPFGDTEAFF. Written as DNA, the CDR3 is TGTGCCAGCAGCTCGGGGACAGCTCCCTTCGGAGACACTGAAGCTTTCTTT. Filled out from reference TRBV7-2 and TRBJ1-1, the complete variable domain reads GAGVSQSPSNKVTEKGKDVELRCDPISGHTALYWYRQSLGQGLEFLIYFQGNSAPDKSGLPSDRFSAERTGGSVSTLTIQRTQQEDSAVYLCASSSGTAPFGDTEAFFGQGTRLTVV.

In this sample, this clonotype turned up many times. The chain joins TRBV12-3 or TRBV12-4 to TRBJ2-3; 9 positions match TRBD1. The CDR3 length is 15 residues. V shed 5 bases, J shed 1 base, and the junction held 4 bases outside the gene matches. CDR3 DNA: TGTGCCAGCAGTCTATGGACAGGGGGCACAGATACGCAGTATTTT. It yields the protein CASSLWTGGTDTQYF.

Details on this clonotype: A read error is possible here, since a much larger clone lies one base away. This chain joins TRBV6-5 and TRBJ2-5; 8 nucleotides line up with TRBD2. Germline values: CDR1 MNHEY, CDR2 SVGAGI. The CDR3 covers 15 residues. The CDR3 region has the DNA TGTGCCAGCAGTTCATCCGGGACTAGGGGAGAGACCCAGCACTTC. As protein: CASSSSGTRGETQHF.

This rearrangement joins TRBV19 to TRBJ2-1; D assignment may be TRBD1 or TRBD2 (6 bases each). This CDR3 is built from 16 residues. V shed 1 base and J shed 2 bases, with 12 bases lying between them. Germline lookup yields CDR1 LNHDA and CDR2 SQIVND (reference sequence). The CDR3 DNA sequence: TGTGCCAGTAGTATAGTTCCGGGGGCCACCTACAATGAGCAGTTCTTC. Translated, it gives CASSIVPGATYNEQFF.